This T cell receptor beta chain was retrieved from a study of T cell repertoires in cytomegalovirus infection. Across the study: Public TCR beta signatures marked donors with CMV infection and the matching HLA. Broader study findings: People with CMV and the relevant HLA were identified by cumulative public TCR beta family frequency. The ex vivo response showed dominance by HLA-C-restricted CMV-specific TCR beta clonotypes.

TCRdb re-called the reads through MiXCR, storing one row per CDR3 protein. Of more than 90,000 distinct CDR3 sequences in the sample, over 9% are singletons; the top ten hold 31%. Trimming left V 1 base short and J 10 bases short, with 10 bases between. The CDR3 is 13 amino acids. The germline CDR1 and CDR2 sequences are SGHVS and FNYEAQ. In the case of this clonotype: Its target is unknown.

Material: PBMCs, sequenced either directly or after in vitro stimulation (not recorded which). This sequence was found in a human donor in good health (CMV status not recorded). Some clones in this sample may be carry-over from other donors' samples. V gene TRBV7-6 combines with J gene TRBJ1-4; unclear D gene. CDR3 region: CASSLDSAGKLFF. Written as DNA, the CDR3 is TGTGCCAGCAGCTTAGATTCAGCCGGAAAACTGTTTTTT.